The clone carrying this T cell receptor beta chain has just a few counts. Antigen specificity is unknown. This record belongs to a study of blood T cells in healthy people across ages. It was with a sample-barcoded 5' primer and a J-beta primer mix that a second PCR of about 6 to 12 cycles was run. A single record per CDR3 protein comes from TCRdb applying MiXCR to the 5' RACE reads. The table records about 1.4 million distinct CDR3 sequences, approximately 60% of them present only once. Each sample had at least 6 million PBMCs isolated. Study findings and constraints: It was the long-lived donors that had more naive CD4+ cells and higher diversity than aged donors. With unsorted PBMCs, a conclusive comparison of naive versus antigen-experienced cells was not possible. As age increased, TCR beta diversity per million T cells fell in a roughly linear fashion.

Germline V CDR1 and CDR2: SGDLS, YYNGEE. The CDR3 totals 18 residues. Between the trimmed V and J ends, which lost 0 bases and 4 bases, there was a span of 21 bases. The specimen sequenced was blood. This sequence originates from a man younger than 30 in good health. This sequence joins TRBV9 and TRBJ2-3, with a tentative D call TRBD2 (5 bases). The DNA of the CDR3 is TGTGCCAGCAGCGTAGGGCCAAGACCACGGGGTGTCGCAGATACGCAGTATTTT. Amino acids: CASSVGPRPRGVADTQYF.